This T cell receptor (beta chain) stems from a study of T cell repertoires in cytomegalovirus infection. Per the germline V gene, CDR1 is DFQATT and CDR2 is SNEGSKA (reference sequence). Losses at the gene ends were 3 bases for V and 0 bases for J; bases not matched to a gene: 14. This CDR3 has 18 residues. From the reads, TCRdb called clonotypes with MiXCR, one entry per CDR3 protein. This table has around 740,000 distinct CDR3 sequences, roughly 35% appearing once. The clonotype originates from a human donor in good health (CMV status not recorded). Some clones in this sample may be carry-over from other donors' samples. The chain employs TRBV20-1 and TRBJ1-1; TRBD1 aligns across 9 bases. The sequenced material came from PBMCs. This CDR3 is CSARTWDRAVSVNTEAFF. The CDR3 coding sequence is TGCAGTGCTAGGACTTGGGACAGGGCTGTTTCGGTGAACACTGAAGCTTTCTTT.